This section outlines one TCR beta chain sequence together with its context. Germline CDR1 reads MNHEY; CDR2 reads SVGAGI. This CDR3 has 14 residues. After removal of 6 bases from V and 3 bases from J, the junction contained 5 bases not matched to a gene. The entry originates in a study of shared clonotypes between healthy human individuals. Clones were sequenced by immunoSEQ multiplex PCR, and TCRdb holds only the in-frame ones, with some missing. The sample lists some 500,000 clones; 95% to 97% were seen once. Sequencing was carried out using naive CD4+ T cells sorted from blood. As for subset: CD45RA+ positively selected. V gene TRBV6-5 combines with J gene TRBJ2-1, with 7 bases matching TRBD2. This TCR derives from a woman in her 30s in good health. CDR3 residues: CASRGGSVYNEQFF. The CDR3 bases are TGTGCCAGCAGGGGCGGGAGCGTCTACAATGAGCAGTTCTTC.